This is a list of T cell receptor beta chains from one sample in a study of T cells in Graves' hyperthyroidism and ophthalmopathy. TCRdb redid the calling of the multiplex PCR reads with MiXCR, one entry per CDR3 protein. The sample contains about 380,000 distinct CDR3 sequences, approximately 18% of which appear only once. Sequencing was done on a sample of blood. These receptors all come from a man aged 18 to 30 with Graves' ophthalmopathy. Both conserved end residues are trimmed from each CDR3. Each record gives: clone size, J gene, V gene, CDR3 protein. The size entry is marked missing in some rows and otherwise reads once, few, many or a size class.

many	TRBJ1-6	TRBV6-1	ASSEGTENSPLH
few	TRBJ2-1	TRBV11-2	ASSSLAGIWF
many	TRBJ2-1	TRBV20-1	SARDRYSYNEQF
few	TRBJ2-7	TRBV27	ASNRQGSYEQY
many	TRBJ2-5	TRBV12-3/TRBV12-4	ASSFDLDPGRQETQY
few	TRBJ1-4	TRBV20-1	SARSPGGKLF
few	TRBJ2-3	TRBV7-2	ASSPGGHTQY
many	TRBJ2-3	TRBV7-9	ASSSSSTSGYTDTQY
few	TRBJ1-5	TRBV6-1	ASSVGTGFSNQPQH
many	TRBJ1-1	TRBV7-9	ASSLRFALNTEAF
.	TRBJ2-1	TRBV6-1	ASSETGSLRYNEQF
few	TRBJ2-5	TRBV4-2	ASSQVLGGADQETQY
many	TRBJ2-1	TRBV11-2	ASSFITAEYNEQF
few	TRBJ2-2	TRBV4-1	ASSLRGTLVQGGTGELF
.	TRBJ1-2	TRBV19	ASSIDGTRLHYGYT
many	TRBJ1-2	TRBV14	ASSHLDRDYGYT
.	TRBJ1-1	TRBV27	ASRTNPGQGVSTEAF
.	TRBJ2-4	TRBV3-1	ASSQRGVLAKNIQY
many	TRBJ1-1	TRBV13	ASSSQDTVPEAF
many	TRBJ2-1	TRBV3-1	ASSPPGNNEQF
many	TRBJ2-5	TRBV4-2	ASSQVKEGTETQY
many	TRBJ1-1	TRBV15	ATSREGTQNTEAF
.	TRBJ2-1	TRBV20-1	SARGLAGAPYNEQF
few	TRBJ2-7	TRBV7-8	ASSLDEVYEQY
.	TRBJ2-4	TRBV13	ASSYEQHGDIQY
many	TRBJ2-7	TRBV12-3/TRBV12-4	ASSLNRGGSYEQY
.	TRBJ2-1	TRBV6-2/TRBV6-3	ASILLAGDPYNEQF
.	TRBJ2-3	TRBV20-1	SARPGLAGYTDTQY
.	TRBJ2-3	TRBV5-1	ASSFETDTQY
.	TRBJ1-3	TRBV6-6	ASSYLGSSGNTIY
few	TRBJ2-2	TRBV7-2	ASSRGRLNTGELF
many	TRBJ1-1	TRBV2	ASSVQGRGTEAF
few	TRBJ1-5	TRBV4-1	ASSRGQGGNQPQH
few	TRBJ2-2	TRBV6-1	ASSPRTFNTGELF
few	TRBJ2-2	TRBV7-6	ASSLPGQTGELF
.	TRBJ1-1	TRBV19	ASSIAHMNTEAF
many	TRBJ2-1	TRBV3-1	ASSLTVDEQF
few	TRBJ1-3	TRBV6-1	ASMGSGNTIY
.	TRBJ1-2	TRBV9	ASSVAVDNYGYT
.	TRBJ2-1	TRBV2	ASNRLAGVFHEQF
.	TRBJ2-7	TRBV2	ASSGTPGAYYEQY